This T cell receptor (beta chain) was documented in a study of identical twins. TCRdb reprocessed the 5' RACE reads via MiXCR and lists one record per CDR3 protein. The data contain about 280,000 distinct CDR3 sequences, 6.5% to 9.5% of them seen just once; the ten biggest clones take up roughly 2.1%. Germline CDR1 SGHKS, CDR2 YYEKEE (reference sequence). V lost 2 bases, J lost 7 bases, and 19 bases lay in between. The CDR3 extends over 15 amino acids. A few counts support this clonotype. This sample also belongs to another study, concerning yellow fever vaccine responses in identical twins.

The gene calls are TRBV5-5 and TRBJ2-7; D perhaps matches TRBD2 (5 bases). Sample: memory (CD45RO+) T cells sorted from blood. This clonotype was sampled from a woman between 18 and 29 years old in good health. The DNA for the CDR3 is TGTGCCAGCAGCTTTTCTGGAGCGTTGCCGGGGGAGCAGTACTTC. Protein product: CASSFSGALPGEQYF.